Below are 2 T cell receptor beta chains sequenced from a single sample in a study of cytomegalovirus exposure and HLA in healthy donors (dated by TCRdb to the late 2010s). The library was generated by the immunoSEQ multiplex PCR assay. For the multiplex PCR, a mixture combining 60 forward primers for TCR Vbeta segments and 13 reverse primers for TCR Jbeta segments was used. TCRdb re-hosts the immuneACCESS table, in-frame sequences only. Its copies lack some clones; in the studies checked, an unresolved V gene accounts for under half of them, and the cause for the rest is not known. The sample table lists under 140,000 clones, nearly 80% of them with a count of one. Clones ranked in the top ten supply 1% to 1.5% of the sample. Sequenced material: PBMCs. Receptors were obtained from a woman in her 30s in good health and CMV-seronegative.

The chain uses TRBV25-1 and TRBJ2-5; D may be TRBD1 (5 bases). The J call could be wrong; TRBJ2-7 is a better fit for the DNA end. The CDR3 has 15 amino acids. Germline CDR1 is MGHDK and CDR2 is SYGVNS. CDR3 nucleotide sequence: TGTGCCAGCAGTGAAGGGGCCACCAGAGCTTACGAGCAGTACTTC. It is translated as CASSEGATRAYEQYF.

This rearrangement joins TRBV5-4 to TRBJ1-1, with 7 nucleotides matching TRBD1. This CDR3 region has 14 residues. The germline V gene encodes CDR1 SGHNT and CDR2 YYREEE (reference sequence). Trimming cost V 0 bases and J 4 bases; bases outside gene matches: 3. CDR3 residues: CASSLDRGGTEAFF. The CDR3 DNA is TGTGCCAGCAGCTTGGACAGGGGAGGCACTGAAGCTTTCTTT.